The clone carrying this T cell receptor beta chain showed up just a few times. This sample was included in a study of regulatory T cells in long-lasting Graves disease. Regarding time point: persistent/refractory GD, antithyroid drugs over 5 years with positive TRAb. PBMC-extracted RNA yielded the TCR library. The CDR3 is 19 amino acids. V lost 2 bases and J lost 0, with 23 bases in between. Germline CDR1 and CDR2: MNHEY and SVGEGT. Arm-PCR of CDR3 regions and iRepertoire HTBI primers were used to build TCR beta libraries. TCRdb re-called the multiplex PCR reads with MiXCR, one entry per CDR3 protein. The table shows 600,000 to 800,000 distinct CDR3 sequences, with about 32% occurring only once.

Sample: peripheral blood mononuclear cells (PBMCs), taken when the disease was refractory, from a patient treated with antithyroid drugs. The chain employs TRBV6-2 or TRBV6-3 and TRBJ2-7; TRBD2 might be the D (5 bases). The sequence was obtained from a female donor with Graves disease. The CDR3 DNA reads as TGTGCCAGCAGTTACCCAATTCCGACCAGCGGCCCGGACTCCTACGAGCAGTACTTC. Its protein product is CASSYPIPTSGPDSYEQYF.